The source of this T cell receptor beta chain is a study of blood T cell repertoires in COVID-19. The repertoire was sequenced with immunoSEQ multiplex PCR; TCRdb's copy has only in-frame clones and lacks some. The top ten clones hold roughly 28% of a sample with about 84,000 clones, 83% of them seen once. Germline V lookup: CDR1 MNHEY, CDR2 SVGAGI. This CDR3 contains 15 residues. The V gene lost 0 bases and the J gene lost 7 bases, with 13 bases spanning the gap. This sequence originates from a woman of 80 years or more with acute or convalescent COVID-19. The specimen was peripheral blood. This sequence joins TRBV6-5 and TRBJ2-1; TRBD1 might be the D (6 bases). CDR3 sequence: CASSYSGAAWNEQFF. The DNA of the CDR3 is TGTGCCAGCAGTTACTCGGGGGCAGCTTGGAATGAGCAGTTCTTC.